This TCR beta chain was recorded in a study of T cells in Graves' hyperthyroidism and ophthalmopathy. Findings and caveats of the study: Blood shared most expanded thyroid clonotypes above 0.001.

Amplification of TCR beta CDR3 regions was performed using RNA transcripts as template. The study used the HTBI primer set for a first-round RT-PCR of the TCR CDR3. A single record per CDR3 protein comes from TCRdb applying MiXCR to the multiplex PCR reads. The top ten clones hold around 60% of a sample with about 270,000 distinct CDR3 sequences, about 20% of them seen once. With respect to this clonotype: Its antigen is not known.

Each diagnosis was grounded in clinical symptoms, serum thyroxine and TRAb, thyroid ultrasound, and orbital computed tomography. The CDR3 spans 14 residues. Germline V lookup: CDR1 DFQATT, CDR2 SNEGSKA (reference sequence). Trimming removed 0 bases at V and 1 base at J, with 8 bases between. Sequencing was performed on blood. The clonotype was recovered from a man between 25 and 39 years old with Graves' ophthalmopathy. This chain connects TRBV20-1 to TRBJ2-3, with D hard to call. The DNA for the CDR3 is TGCAGTGCTAGAGATCGAGTACGCACAGATACGCAGTATTTT. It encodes CSARDRVRTDTQYF.